This T cell receptor beta chain was profiled in a study of T cell responses to AZD1222 COVID-19 vaccine. Across the study: Second doses at about 4 or about 12 weeks were pooled.

Generated by immunoSEQ multiplex PCR, the TCRdb table keeps only in-frame clones and is missing some. This table holds over 70,000 clones, 88% found once. The V and J ends lost 5 bases and 5 bases, in that order; junction bases with no gene match: 7. The germline V gene encodes CDR1 SGHVS and CDR2 FNYEAQ. This CDR3 region has 15 residues. This material consisted of peripheral blood, taken on day 0 of AZD1222 vaccination. This chain connects TRBV7-6 to TRBJ2-2; TRBD1 aligns across 8 bases. This clonotype was obtained from an adult in good health. CDR3 sequence reads: CASSARTGLTGELFF. The DNA for the CDR3 is TGTGCCAGCAGCGCCCGGACAGGGTTGACCGGGGAGCTGTTTTTT.